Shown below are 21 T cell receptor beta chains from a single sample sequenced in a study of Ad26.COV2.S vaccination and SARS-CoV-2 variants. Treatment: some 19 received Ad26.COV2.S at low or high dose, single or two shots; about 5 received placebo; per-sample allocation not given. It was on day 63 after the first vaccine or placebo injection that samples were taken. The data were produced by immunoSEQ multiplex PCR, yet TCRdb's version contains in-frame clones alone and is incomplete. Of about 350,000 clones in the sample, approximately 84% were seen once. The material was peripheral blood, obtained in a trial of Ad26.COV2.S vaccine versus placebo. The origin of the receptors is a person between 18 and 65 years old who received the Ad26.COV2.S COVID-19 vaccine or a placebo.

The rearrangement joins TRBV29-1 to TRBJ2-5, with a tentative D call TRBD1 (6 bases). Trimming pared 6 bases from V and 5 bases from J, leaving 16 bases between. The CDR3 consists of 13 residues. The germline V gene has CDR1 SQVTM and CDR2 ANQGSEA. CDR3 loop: CSVDTGLGETQYF. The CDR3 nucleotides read TGCAGCGTGGATACAGGGCTGGGGGAGACCCAGTACTTC.

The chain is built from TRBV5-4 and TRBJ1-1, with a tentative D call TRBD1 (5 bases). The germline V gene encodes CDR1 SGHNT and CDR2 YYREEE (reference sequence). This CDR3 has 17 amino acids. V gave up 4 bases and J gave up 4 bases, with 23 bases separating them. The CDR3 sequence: CASSQFATRGVGTEAFF. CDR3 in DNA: TGTGCCAGCAGCCAATTTGCCACCCGGGGGGTAGGCACTGAAGCTTTCTTT.

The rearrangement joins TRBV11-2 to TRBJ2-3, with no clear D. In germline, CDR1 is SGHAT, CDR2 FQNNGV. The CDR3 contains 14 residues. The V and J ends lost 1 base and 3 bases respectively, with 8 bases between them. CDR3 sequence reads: CASSLVWPTDTQYF. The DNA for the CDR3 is TGTGCCAGCAGCTTAGTTTGGCCGACAGATACGCAGTATTTT.

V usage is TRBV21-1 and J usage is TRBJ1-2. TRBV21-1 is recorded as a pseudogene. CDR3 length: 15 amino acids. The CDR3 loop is CASSKVPGFNYGYTF. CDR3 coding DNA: TGTGCCAGCAGCAAAGTCCCGGGTTTTAACTATGGCTACACCTTC.

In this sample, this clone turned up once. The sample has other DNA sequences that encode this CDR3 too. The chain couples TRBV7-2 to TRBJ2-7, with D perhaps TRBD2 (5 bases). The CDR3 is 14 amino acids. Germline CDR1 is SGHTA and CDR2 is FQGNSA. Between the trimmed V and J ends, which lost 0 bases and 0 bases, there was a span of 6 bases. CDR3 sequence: CASSLAGSSYEQYF. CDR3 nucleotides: TGTGCCAGCAGCTTAGCGGGGAGCTCCTACGAGCAGTACTTC.

The CDR3 DNA sequence: TGTGCCAGCAGTGAACCGAGACAGGGAAGCACTGAAGCTTTCTTT. Translated: CASSEPRQGSTEAFF. The V call is TRBV25-1, the J call TRBJ1-1; 7 bases map to TRBD1. There are 15 residues in the CDR3. V was pared by 2 bases and J by 4 bases, with 7 bases of the junction left unmatched. Germline-derived CDR1 and CDR2 are MGHDK and SYGVNS.

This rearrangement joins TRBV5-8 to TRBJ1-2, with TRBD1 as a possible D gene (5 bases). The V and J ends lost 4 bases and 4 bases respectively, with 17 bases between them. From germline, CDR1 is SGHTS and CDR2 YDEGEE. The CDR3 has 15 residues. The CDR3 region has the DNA TGTGCCAGCAGCGCGGACATTACTACCATCTATGGCTACACCTTC. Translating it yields CASSADITTIYGYTF.

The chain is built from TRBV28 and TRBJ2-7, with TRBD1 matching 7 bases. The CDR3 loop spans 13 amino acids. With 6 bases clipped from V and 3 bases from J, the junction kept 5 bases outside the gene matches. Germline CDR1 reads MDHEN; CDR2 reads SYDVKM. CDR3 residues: CASRTGLHYEQYF. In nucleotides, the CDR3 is TGTGCCAGCAGGACAGGGCTTCACTACGAGCAGTACTTC.

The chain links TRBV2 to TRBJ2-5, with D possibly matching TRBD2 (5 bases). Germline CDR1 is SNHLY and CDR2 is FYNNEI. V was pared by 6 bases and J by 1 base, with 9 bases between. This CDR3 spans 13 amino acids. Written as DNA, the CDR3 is TGTGCCAGCAGCCCCCGGGGCCAAGAGACCCAGTACTTC. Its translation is CASSPRGQETQYF.

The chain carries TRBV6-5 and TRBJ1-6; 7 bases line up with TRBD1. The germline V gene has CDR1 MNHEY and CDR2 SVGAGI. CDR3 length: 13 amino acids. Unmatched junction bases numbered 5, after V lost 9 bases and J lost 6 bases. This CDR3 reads CASRDRVNSPLHF. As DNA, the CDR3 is TGTGCCAGTCGGGACAGAGTTAATTCACCCCTCCACTTT.

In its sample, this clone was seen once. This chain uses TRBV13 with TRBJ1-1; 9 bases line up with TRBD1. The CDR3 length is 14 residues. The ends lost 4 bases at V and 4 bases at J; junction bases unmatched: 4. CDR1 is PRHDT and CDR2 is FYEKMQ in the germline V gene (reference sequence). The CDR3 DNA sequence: TGTGCCAGCAGCTACAGGGGGCTAGGCACTGAAGCTTTCTTT. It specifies CASSYRGLGTEAFF.

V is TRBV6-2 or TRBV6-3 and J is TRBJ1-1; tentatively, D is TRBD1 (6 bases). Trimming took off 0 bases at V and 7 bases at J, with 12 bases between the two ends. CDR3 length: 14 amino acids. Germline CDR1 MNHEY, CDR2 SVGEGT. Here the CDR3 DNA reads TGTGCCAGCAGTTACTCGGACGGGGGCCATGAAGCTTTCTTT. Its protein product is CASSYSDGGHEAFF.

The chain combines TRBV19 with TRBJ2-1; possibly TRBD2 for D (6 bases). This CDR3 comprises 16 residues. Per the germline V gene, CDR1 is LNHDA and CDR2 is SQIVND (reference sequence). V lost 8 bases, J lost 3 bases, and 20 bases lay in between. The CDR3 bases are TGTGCCAGTGCCCCCCCCGGGACTCGCTACTACAATGAGCAGTTCTTC. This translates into CASAPPGTRYYNEQFF.

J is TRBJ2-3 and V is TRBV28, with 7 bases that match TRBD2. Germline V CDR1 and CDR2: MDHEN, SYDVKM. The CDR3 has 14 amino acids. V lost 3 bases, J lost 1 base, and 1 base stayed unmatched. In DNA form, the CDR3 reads TGTGCCAGCAGTTTCGCGGGAGGCACAGATACGCAGTATTTT. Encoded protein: CASSFAGGTDTQYF.

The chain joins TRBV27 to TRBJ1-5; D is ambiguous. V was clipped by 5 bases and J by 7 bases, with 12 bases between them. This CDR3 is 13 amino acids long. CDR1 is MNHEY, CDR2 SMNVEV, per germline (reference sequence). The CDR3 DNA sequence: TGTGCCAGCAGTCCCGGTTGGAGCCAGCCCCAGCATTTT. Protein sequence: CASSPGWSQPQHF.

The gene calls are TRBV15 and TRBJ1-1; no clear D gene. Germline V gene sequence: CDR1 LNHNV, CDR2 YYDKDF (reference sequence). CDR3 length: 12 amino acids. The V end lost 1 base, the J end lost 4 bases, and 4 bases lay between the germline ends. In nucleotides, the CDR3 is TGTGCCACCAGCAGAGTCGGCACTGAAGCTTTCTTT. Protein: CATSRVGTEAFF. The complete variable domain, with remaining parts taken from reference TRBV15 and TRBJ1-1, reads DAMVIQNPRYQVTQFGKPVTLSCSQTLNHNVMYWYQQKSSQAPKLLFHYYDKDFNNEADTPDNFQSRRPNTSFCFLDIRSPGLGDTAMYLCATSRVGTEAFFGQGTRLTVV.

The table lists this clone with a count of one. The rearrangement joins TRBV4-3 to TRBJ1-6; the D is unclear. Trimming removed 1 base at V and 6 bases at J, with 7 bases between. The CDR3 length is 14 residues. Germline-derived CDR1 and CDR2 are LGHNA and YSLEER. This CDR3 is CASSQGPFNSPLHF. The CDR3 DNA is TGCGCCAGCAGCCAAGGACCCTTTAATTCACCCCTCCACTTT.

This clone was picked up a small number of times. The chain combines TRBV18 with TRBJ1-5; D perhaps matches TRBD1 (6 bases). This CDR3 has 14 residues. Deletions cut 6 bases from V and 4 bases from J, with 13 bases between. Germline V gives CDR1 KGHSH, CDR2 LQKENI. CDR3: CASSEDSPNQPQHF. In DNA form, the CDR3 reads TGTGCCAGCTCCGAGGACAGTCCTAATCAGCCCCAGCATTTT.

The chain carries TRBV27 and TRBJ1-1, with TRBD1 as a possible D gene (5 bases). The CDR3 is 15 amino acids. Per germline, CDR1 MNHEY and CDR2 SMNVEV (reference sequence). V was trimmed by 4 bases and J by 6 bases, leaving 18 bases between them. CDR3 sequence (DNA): TGTGCCAGCAGTTATCGAAGCACAGGTCTCGCTGAAGCTTTCTTT. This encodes CASSYRSTGLAEAFF.

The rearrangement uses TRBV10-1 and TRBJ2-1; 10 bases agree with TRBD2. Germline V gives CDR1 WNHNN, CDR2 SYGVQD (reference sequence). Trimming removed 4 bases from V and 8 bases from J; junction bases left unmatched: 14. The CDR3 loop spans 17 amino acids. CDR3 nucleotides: TGCGCCAGCAGTGGGTCAAGAGCGGGGGGGCCCTTCCATGAGCAGTTCTTC. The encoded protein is CASSGSRAGGPFHEQFF.

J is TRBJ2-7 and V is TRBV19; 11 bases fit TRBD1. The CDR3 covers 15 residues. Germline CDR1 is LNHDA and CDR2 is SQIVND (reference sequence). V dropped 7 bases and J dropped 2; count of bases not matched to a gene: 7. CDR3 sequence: CASTSGTGGPYEQYF. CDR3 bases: TGTGCCAGTACCTCCGGGACAGGGGGTCCCTACGAGCAGTACTTC.